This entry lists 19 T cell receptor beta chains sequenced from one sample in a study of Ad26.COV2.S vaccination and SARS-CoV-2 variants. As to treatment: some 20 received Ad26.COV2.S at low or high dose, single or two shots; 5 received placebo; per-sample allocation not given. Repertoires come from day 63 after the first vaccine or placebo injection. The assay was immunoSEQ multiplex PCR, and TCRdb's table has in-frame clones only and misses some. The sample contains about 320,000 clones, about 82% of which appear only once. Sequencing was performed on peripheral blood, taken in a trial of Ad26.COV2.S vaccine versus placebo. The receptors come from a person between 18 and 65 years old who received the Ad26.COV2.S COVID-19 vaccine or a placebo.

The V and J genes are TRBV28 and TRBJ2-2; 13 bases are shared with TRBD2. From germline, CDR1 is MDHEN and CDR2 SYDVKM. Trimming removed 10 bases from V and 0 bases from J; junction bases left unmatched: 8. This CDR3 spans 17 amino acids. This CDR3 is CANLGTSGVPNTGELFF. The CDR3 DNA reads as TGTGCCAACCTGGGGACTAGCGGGGTCCCGAACACCGGGGAGCTGTTTTTT. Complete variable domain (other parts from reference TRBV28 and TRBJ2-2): DVKVTQSSRYLVKRTGEKVFLECVQDMDHENMFWYRQDPGLGLRLIYFSYDVKMKEKGDIPEGYSVSREKKERFSLILESASTNQTSMYLCANLGTSGVPNTGELFFGEGSRLTVL.

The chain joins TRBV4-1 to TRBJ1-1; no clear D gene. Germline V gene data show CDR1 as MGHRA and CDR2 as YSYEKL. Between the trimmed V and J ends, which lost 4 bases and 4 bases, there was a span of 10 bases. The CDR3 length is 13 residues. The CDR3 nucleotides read TGCGCCAGCAGCCTCTTTCTGGGCACTGAAGCTTTCTTT. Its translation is CASSLFLGTEAFF.

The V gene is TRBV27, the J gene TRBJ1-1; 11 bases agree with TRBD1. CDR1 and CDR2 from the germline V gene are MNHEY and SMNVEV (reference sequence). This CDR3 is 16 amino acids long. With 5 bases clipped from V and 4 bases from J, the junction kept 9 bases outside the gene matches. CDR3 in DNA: TGTGCCAGCAGTACAGCCTTCGGGACAGGGGGCACTGAAGCTTTCTTT. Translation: CASSTAFGTGGTEAFF.

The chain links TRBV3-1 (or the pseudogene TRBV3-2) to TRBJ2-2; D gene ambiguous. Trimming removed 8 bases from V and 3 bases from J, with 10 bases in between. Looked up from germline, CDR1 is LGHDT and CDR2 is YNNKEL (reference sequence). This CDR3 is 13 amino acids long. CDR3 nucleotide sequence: TGTGCCAGCTCCCACGGAGACACCGGGGAGCTGTTTTTT. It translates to CASSHGDTGELFF.

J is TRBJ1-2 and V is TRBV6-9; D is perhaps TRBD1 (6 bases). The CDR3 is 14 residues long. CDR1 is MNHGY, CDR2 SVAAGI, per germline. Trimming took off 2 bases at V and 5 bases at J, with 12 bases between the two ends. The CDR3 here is CASSYKTGRYGYTF. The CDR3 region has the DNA TGTGCCAGCAGTTATAAGACAGGTCGGTATGGCTACACCTTC.

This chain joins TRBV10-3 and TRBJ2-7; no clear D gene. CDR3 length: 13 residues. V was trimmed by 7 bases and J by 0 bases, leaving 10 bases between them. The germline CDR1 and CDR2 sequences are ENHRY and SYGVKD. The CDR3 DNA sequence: TGTGCCATCACAGAGCCTTCCTCCTACGAGCAGTACTTC. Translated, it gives CAITEPSSYEQYF.

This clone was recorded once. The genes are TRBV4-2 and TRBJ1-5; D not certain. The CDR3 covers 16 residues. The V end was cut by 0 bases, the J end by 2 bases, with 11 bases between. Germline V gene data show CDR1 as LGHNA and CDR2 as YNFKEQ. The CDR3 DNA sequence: TGTGCCAGCAGCCAAGAACGGGGAGCGGGCAATCAGCCCCAGCATTTT. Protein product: CASSQERGAGNQPQHF.

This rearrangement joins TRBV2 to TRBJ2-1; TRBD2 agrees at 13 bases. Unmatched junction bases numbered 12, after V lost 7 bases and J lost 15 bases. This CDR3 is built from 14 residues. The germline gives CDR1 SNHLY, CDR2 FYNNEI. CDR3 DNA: TGTGCCAGCATAGCGGGACTAGCGGGGTCCGAGGGGTTCTTC. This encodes CASIAGLAGSEGFF.

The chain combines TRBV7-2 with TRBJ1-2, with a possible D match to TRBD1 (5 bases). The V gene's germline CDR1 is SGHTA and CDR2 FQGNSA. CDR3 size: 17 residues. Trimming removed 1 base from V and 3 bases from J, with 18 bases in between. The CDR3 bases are TGTGCCAGCAGCTTAGTTACAGGTTACGAAGCGGACTATGGCTACACCTTC. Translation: CASSLVTGYEADYGYTF. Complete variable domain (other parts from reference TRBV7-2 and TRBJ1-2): GAGVSQSPSNKVTEKGKDVELRCDPISGHTALYWYRQSLGQGLEFLIYFQGNSAPDKSGLPSDRFSAERTGGSVSTLTIQRTQQEDSAVYLCASSLVTGYEADYGYTFGSGTRLTVV.

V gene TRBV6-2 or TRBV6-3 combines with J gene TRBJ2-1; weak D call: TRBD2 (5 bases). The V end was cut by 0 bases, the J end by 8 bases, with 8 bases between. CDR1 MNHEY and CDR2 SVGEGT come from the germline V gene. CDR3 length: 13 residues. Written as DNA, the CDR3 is TGTGCCAGCAGTTACTCACTAGTGGATGAGCAGTTCTTC. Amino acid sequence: CASSYSLVDEQFF.

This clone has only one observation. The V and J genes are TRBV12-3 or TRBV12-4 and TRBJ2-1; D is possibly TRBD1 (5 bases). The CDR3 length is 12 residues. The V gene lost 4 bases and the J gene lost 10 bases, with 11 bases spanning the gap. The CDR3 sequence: CASSWTKGEQFF. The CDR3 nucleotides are TGTGCCAGCAGTTGGACAAAAGGCGAGCAGTTCTTC.

The CDR3 sequence is CASSQEESLEQYF. CDR3 DNA sequence: TGCGCCAGCAGCCAAGAGGAGAGCCTCGAGCAGTACTTC. The chain links TRBV4-1 to TRBJ2-7; unclear D gene. CDR1 and CDR2 (germline): MGHRA, YSYEKL. The ends were cut back, 0 bases at V and 6 bases at J, with 9 bases in the middle. This CDR3 comprises 13 residues.

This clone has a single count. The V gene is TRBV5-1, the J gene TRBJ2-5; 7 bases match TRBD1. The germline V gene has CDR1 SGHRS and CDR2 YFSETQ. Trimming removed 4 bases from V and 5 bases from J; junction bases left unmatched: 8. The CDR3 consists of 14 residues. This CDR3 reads CASSHDRAHETQYF. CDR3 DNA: TGCGCCAGCAGCCACGACAGGGCGCATGAGACCCAGTACTTC.

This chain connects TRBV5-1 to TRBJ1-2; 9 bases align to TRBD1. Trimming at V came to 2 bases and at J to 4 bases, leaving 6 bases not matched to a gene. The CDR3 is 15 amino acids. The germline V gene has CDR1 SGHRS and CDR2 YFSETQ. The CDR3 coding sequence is TGCGCCAGCAGCTTAGGACAGGGGACGTCCTATGGCTACACCTTC. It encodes CASSLGQGTSYGYTF.

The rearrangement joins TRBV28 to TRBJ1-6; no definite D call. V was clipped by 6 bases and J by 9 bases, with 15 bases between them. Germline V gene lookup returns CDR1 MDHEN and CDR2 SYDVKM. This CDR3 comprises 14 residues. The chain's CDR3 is CASRPTSPGSPLHF. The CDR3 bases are TGTGCCAGCAGGCCCACCAGCCCGGGTTCACCCCTCCACTTT. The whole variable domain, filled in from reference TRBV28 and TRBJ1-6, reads DVKVTQSSRYLVKRTGEKVFLECVQDMDHENMFWYRQDPGLGLRLIYFSYDVKMKEKGDIPEGYSVSREKKERFSLILESASTNQTSMYLCASRPTSPGSPLHFGNGTRLTVT.

CDR3: CASSYSGGSETQYF. The CDR3, as DNA: TGTGCCAGCAGTTACTCCGGGGGTTCAGAGACCCAGTACTTC. The gene calls are TRBV6-6 and TRBJ2-5, with D possibly being TRBD2 (6 bases). CDR3 size: 14 residues. Trimming removed 0 bases from V and 4 bases from J, with 9 bases in between. Germline values: CDR1 MNHNY, CDR2 SVGAGI (reference sequence).

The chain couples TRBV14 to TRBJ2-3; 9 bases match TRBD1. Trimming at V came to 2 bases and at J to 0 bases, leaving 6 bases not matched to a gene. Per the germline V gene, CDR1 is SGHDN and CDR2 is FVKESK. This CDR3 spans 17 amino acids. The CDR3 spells CASSQKGTGISTDTQYF. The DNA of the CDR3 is TGTGCCAGCAGCCAAAAAGGGACAGGGATTAGCACAGATACGCAGTATTTT.

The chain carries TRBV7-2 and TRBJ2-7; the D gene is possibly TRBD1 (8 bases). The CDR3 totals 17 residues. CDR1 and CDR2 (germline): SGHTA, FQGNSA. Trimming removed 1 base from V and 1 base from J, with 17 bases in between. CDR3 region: CASSLVGGTGSSYEQYF. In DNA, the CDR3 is TGTGCCAGCAGCTTAGTCGGGGGGACAGGTTCGTCCTACGAGCAGTACTTC. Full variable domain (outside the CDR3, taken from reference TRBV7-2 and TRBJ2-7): GAGVSQSPSNKVTEKGKDVELRCDPISGHTALYWYRQSLGQGLEFLIYFQGNSAPDKSGLPSDRFSAERTGGSVSTLTIQRTQQEDSAVYLCASSLVGGTGSSYEQYFGPGTRLTVT.

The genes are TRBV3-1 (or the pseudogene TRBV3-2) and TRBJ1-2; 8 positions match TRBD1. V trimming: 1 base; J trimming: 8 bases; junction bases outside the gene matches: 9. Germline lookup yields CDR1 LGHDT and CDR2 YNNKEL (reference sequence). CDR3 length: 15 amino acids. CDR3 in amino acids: CASSQAQGATVGYTF. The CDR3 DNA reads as TGTGCCAGCAGCCAAGCTCAGGGGGCCACTGTAGGCTACACCTTC.